These T cell receptor beta chains were read from a single sample in a study of regulatory T cells in long-lasting Graves disease. TCRdb recomputed calls from the multiplex PCR reads with MiXCR, one row per CDR3 protein. The repertoire holds around 460,000 distinct CDR3 sequences, with 20% to 25% as singletons. The material sequenced was peripheral blood mononuclear cells (PBMCs), taken when the disease was refractory, from a patient treated with antithyroid drugs. The source of these receptors is a female donor with Graves disease. CDR3s include the opening cysteine and the closing phenylalanine or tryptophan. D genes are given only for firm matches. Clone size, where shown, is once, few, many, or a class for clones that have expanded.

clone size,V gene,D gene,J gene,CDR3 DNA,CDR3 protein
once,TRBV9,TRBD1,TRBJ2-1,TGTGCCAGCAGCGGGACAGGGCTCTACAATGAGCAGTTCTTC,CASSGTGLYNEQFF
many,TRBV2,-,TRBJ1-4,TGTGCCAGCAGTGAAGGCCGGGACCCCGATGAAAAACTGTTTTTT,CASSEGRDPDEKLFF
many,TRBV10-2,TRBD2,TRBJ2-7,TGCGCCAGCAGTATACTAGCGGGAGGGCCCTACGAGCAGTACTTC,CASSILAGGPYEQYF
once,TRBV20-1,-,TRBJ2-6,TGCAGTGCTAGGGACAGCTCTGGGGCCAACATCCTGACTTTC,CSARDSSGANILTF
-,TRBV20-1,-,TRBJ2-7,TGCAGTGCTAGAGAAAGGTCGGAGCGTATCTCCTACGAGCAGTACTTC,CSARERSERISYEQYF
-,TRBV5-1,-,TRBJ1-6,TGCGCCACCTCCCCGGGGGGTACGGACTCACCCCTCCACTTT,CATSPGGTDSPLHF
-,TRBV15,-,TRBJ1-5,TGTGCCACCAGCAGTGCCTCGGAGGGCAATCAGCCCCAGCATTTT,CATSSASEGNQPQHF
many,TRBV28,TRBD2,TRBJ2-7,TGTGCCAGCAGCCTAGCGGGGGGGGCCAACTTCCACGAGCAGTACTTC,CASSLAGGANFHEQYF
-,TRBV6-1,TRBD1,TRBJ1-6,TGTGCCAGCAGCCATGGACAGGGGAGGAATTCACCCCTCCACTTT,CASSHGQGRNSPLHF
-,TRBV28,-,TRBJ2-5,TGTGCCAGCAGTTCGGCCCAGGGGAGCCAAGAGACCCAGTACTTC,CASSSAQGSQETQYF
many,TRBV28,-,TRBJ2-7,TGTGCCAGCAGTTCTGCCGGGACTTTCAGCTCCTACGAGCAGTACTTC,CASSSAGTFSSYEQYF
many,TRBV28,-,TRBJ2-7,TGTGCCAGCAAAGGTGGGGGTCTATCCTACGAGCAGTACTTC,CASKGGGLSYEQYF
few,TRBV4-1,TRBD1,TRBJ1-6,TGCGCCAGCAGCCCCGCGACAGGGGGGAATTCACCCCTCCACTTT,CASSPATGGNSPLHF
many,TRBV12-3/TRBV12-4,-,TRBJ2-7,TGTGCCAGCAGTTTAGGAGGGCCCCTGGGCTACGAGCAGTACTTC,CASSLGGPLGYEQYF
many,TRBV9,TRBD1,TRBJ2-7,TGTGCCAGCAGCAGACAGGGGAACTACGAGCAGTACTTC,CASSRQGNYEQYF
few,TRBV6-2/TRBV6-3,-,TRBJ1-2,TGTGCCAGCAGTTACTATGGGGGGCAATATGGCTACACCTTC,CASSYYGGQYGYTF
few,TRBV30,TRBD1,TRBJ1-1,TGTGCCTGGAGGGGGGACAGCACTGAAGCTTTCTTT,CAWRGDSTEAFF
many,TRBV29-1,TRBD1,TRBJ1-2,TGCAGCGTTCCCGGGACAGGGGGCGCGGGCTATGGCTACACCTTC,CSVPGTGGAGYGYTF
few,TRBV20-1,-,TRBJ1-6,TGCAGTGCTCCCGGTGACTTAACAAATTCACCCCTCCACTTT,CSAPGDLTNSPLHF
-,TRBV2,-,TRBJ2-1,TGTGCCAGCAGTTATCGGGGGCATGGCGATGAGCAGTTCTTC,CASSYRGHGDEQFF
many,TRBV2,-,TRBJ2-7,TGTGCCAGCAACCCGACAGGGAGGACCTACGAGCAGTACTTC,CASNPTGRTYEQYF
few,TRBV6-2/TRBV6-3,TRBD1,TRBJ2-2,TGTGCCAGCAGTCGCAGGGGGTATACCGGGGAGCTGTTTTTT,CASSRRGYTGELFF
-,TRBV7-9,-,TRBJ2-7,TGTGCCAGCAGCTTTACAGCGGACCGAGGGGTTTACGAGCAGTACTTC,CASSFTADRGVYEQYF
many,TRBV28,-,TRBJ1-1,TGTGCCAGCAAGTGGCAGAGGGAAGCTTTCTTT,CASKWQREAFF
-,TRBV7-9,TRBD1,TRBJ2-7,TGTGCCAGCAGCCCGGGGACAGGGCCGAACTCCTACGAGCAGTACTTC,CASSPGTGPNSYEQYF
-,TRBV7-2,-,TRBJ1-2,TGTGCCAGCAGCCAAAGACAGGAGGCTTTCACGGGCTACACCTTC,CASSQRQEAFTGYTF
few,TRBV7-8,-,TRBJ2-1,TGTGCCAGCAGCTTAGGGCCAAGACAGGGCGGCTTACTAGCGGCCAACAATGAGCAGTTCTTC,CASSLGPRQGGLLAANNEQFF
many,TRBV11-3,-,TRBJ2-5,TGTGCCAGCAGCTTAGTACCCCCCTTCAGGCAAGAGACCCAGTACTTC,CASSLVPPFRQETQYF
few,TRBV25-1,-,TRBJ2-2,TGTGCCAGCAGTGATCATATGGGAACCACTGGGGAGCTGTTTTTT,CASSDHMGTTGELFF
-,TRBV7-8,-,TRBJ2-1,TGTGCCAGCAGCTTAGTTGCGGGGTCCTACAATGAGCAGTTCTTC,CASSLVAGSYNEQFF
few,TRBV24-1,-,TRBJ2-2,TGTGCCACCACCGGGGACTCTAACACCGGGGAGCTGTTTTTT,CATTGDSNTGELFF
-,TRBV7-2,-,TRBJ1-3,TGTGCCAGCAGCTTACAACAGGGACCCGGAAACACCATATATTTT,CASSLQQGPGNTIYF
many,TRBV12-3/TRBV12-4,-,TRBJ2-2,TGTGCCAGCAGTTTTTGGGAGAACACCGGGGAGCTGTTTTTT,CASSFWENTGELFF
few,TRBV29-1,TRBD1,TRBJ1-1,TGCAGCGTTGAACAGGGGGCCCTAAACACTGAAGCTTTCTTT,CSVEQGALNTEAFF
many,TRBV28,TRBD1,TRBJ1-2,TGTGCCAGCAGTGAAGGGGGCGGTGGCTACACCTTC,CASSEGGGGYTF
many,TRBV28,TRBD1,TRBJ2-7,TGTGCCAGCAGCCTCCGGCCGGGACAGTTCAGAGAGCAGTACTTC,CASSLRPGQFREQYF
-,TRBV4-2,-,TRBJ2-7,TGTGCCAGCAGCCAAGGACAGTGGAGCTCCTACGAGCAGTACTTC,CASSQGQWSSYEQYF
many,TRBV20-1,TRBD2,TRBJ2-5,TGCAGTGCTAGAACCTCAAAGCGGGGGACCCAAGAGACCCAGTACTTC,CSARTSKRGTQETQYF
-,TRBV18,-,TRBJ2-7,TGTGCCGGCTCACCAACGGACCTCTACGAGCAGTACTTC,CAGSPTDLYEQYF
-,TRBV7-6,TRBD1,TRBJ2-2,TGTGCCAGCAGCACAGGACAGGCGTCGAACACCGGGGAGCTGTTTTTT,CASSTGQASNTGELFF
-,TRBV9,-,TRBJ2-5,TGTGCCAGCAGCGTAGGGGCAGCCGCGTGGGAGACCCAGTACTTC,CASSVGAAAWETQYF
many,TRBV12-3/TRBV12-4,-,TRBJ2-7,TGTGCCAGCAGTTCACCGGACGAAGCCAACGAGCAGTACTTC,CASSSPDEANEQYF
few,TRBV14,-,TRBJ1-1,TGTGCCAGCAGCCAAAACGTAAGGACGGTCGAAAACACTGAAGCTTTCTTT,CASSQNVRTVENTEAFF
-,TRBV30,-,TRBJ1-1,TGTGCCTGGAGTGTATTGGCGGAAAACACTGAAGCTTTCTTT,CAWSVLAENTEAFF
many,TRBV7-2,-,TRBJ2-3,TGTGCCAGCAGCTTAGCTTGGGGAAGCACAGATACGCAGTATTTT,CASSLAWGSTDTQYF
-,TRBV4-1,-,TRBJ2-7,TGCGCCAGCAGCCAACTACAGGGCGAGCAGTACTTC,CASSQLQGEQYF
many,TRBV28,-,TRBJ1-4,TGTGCCAGCAGGACGGCCACAACTAATGAAAAACTGTTTTTT,CASRTATTNEKLFF
few,TRBV7-3,TRBD1,TRBJ2-7,TGTGCCAGCAGCGACGCGACAGGGGCCTACTCCTACGAGCAGTACTTC,CASSDATGAYSYEQYF
-,TRBV19,-,TRBJ2-5,TGTGCCAGTAGTATCCGGTTGATATTACAAGAGACCCAGTACTTC,CASSIRLILQETQYF
-,TRBV29-1,-,TRBJ2-7,TGCAGCGTTGAAGAGAGTAGTTACGAGCAGTACTTC,CSVEESSYEQYF
many,TRBV12-3/TRBV12-4,TRBD1,TRBJ2-5,TGTGCCAGCAGTTTATGGGGGGGACAGGGAGCTGAGACCCAGTACTTC,CASSLWGGQGAETQYF
many,TRBV12-3/TRBV12-4,-,TRBJ2-7,TGTGCCAGCAGTTTTGGGAGGGACACCTATTACGAGCAGTACTTC,CASSFGRDTYYEQYF
many,TRBV2,-,TRBJ1-2,TGTGCCAGCAGTGAATCAGGGGCACGTAACTATGGCTACACCTTC,CASSESGARNYGYTF
-,TRBV28,-,TRBJ2-7,TGTGCCAGCAGTCCAAGCCTAGAGCAGTACTTC,CASSPSLEQYF
many,TRBV28,TRBD1,TRBJ2-7,TGTGCCAGCAGTCCCATTGGACAGGGAGGCGAGCAGTACTTC,CASSPIGQGGEQYF
-,TRBV9,TRBD2,TRBJ2-1,TGTGCCAGCAGCGTAGCTGGGGCGGGGGGGCCAGATGAGCAGTTCTTC,CASSVAGAGGPDEQFF
many,TRBV28,-,TRBJ1-1,TGTGCCAGCAGCCGTTCCTCGGGGTGGAACACTGAAGCTTTCTTT,CASSRSSGWNTEAFF
many,TRBV2,-,TRBJ1-2,TGTGCCAGCAGTGATCTCGGGGTGCCTAACTATGGCTACACCTTC,CASSDLGVPNYGYTF
-,TRBV18,-,TRBJ1-5,TGTGCCAGCTCACCAGAGACAGATGAGCCCCAGCATTTT,CASSPETDEPQHF
few,TRBV20-1,-,TRBJ2-5,TGCAGTGCTGAGCATCGAGACAGGGAGACCCAGTACTTC,CSAEHRDRETQYF